Below, 24 T cell receptor beta chains from the same sample are listed, as sequenced in a study of blood T cell repertoires in COVID-19 (dated by TCRdb to about 2020). The library was produced with the immunoSEQ multiplex PCR assay. TCRdb obtained this table from immuneACCESS and retained in-frame rearrangements with V and J assigned. These tables miss some clones; where compared with another copy, unresolved V genes account for less than half of the shortfall, and the remainder is unexplained. The table for this sample lists 120,000 or so clones; 65% to 85% of them were counted only once. The top ten clonotypes cover 3.5% to 4% of the sample. Sequenced input: PBMCs or T cells enriched from blood (not recorded which). Source of these receptors: a woman aged 25 to 39 who had recovered from COVID-19.

This chain connects TRBV28 to TRBJ2-7, with 13 nucleotides matching TRBD2. The V segment lost 4 bases and the J segment 0 bases; nucleotides outside the gene matches: 6. This CDR3 contains 17 residues. Germline V gives CDR1 MDHEN, CDR2 SYDVKM. The CDR3 sequence is CASSYRLAGGRSYEQYF. The DNA for the CDR3 is TGTGCCAGCAGTTACCGACTAGCGGGAGGCCGCTCCTACGAGCAGTACTTC.

The rearrangement uses TRBV28 and TRBJ2-1; a possible D gene is TRBD2 (6 bases). The germline V gene has CDR1 MDHEN and CDR2 SYDVKM. CDR3 length: 16 residues. Deletions cut 3 bases from V and 2 bases from J, with 14 bases between. Here the CDR3 DNA reads TGTGCCAGCAGTTTTCGGAAGGGACTGCCCTACAATGAGCAGTTCTTC. It specifies CASSFRKGLPYNEQFF.

This clone was picked up a small number of times. The rearrangement links TRBV5-1 to TRBJ2-5; 7 bases match TRBD1. Germline CDR1 reads SGHRS; CDR2 reads YFSETQ. V shed 5 bases, J shed 3 bases, and the junction held 7 bases outside the gene matches. The CDR3 runs to 14 residues. This CDR3 is CASRPGTAKETQYF. The CDR3 DNA is TGCGCCAGCAGACCCGGGACAGCAAAAGAGACCCAGTACTTC.

The rearrangement joins TRBV18 to TRBJ2-4; 7 nucleotides match TRBD1. The CDR3 is 15 amino acids. V was clipped by 2 bases and J by 1 base; unmatched bases: 2. Germline lookup yields CDR1 KGHSH and CDR2 LQKENI. CDR3 coding DNA: TGTGCCAGCTCACCAGCGACAGGGGCCAAAAACATTCAGTACTTC. Encoded protein: CASSPATGAKNIQYF.

This clone was counted a few times. The chain is built from TRBV4-2 and TRBJ2-2; D may be TRBD1 (5 bases). Germline CDR1 and CDR2: LGHNA and YNFKEQ. The V end lost 1 base, the J end lost 2 bases, and 20 bases lay between the germline ends. The CDR3 has 19 residues. DNA of the CDR3: TGTGCCAGCAGCCAAGGGGAACGGTGGGGCAGGGATAACACCGGGGAGCTGTTTTTT. This gives the protein CASSQGERWGRDNTGELFF.

V gene TRBV19 combines with J gene TRBJ2-1; 10 nucleotides agree with TRBD2. This CDR3 has 15 residues. The junction had 1 base not matched to a gene; V was cut back by 2 bases and J by 3 bases. Germline values: CDR1 LNHDA, CDR2 SQIVND (reference sequence). The CDR3 sequence: CASSILAGDYNEQFF. The CDR3 region has the DNA TGTGCCAGTAGTATACTAGCGGGAGACTACAATGAGCAGTTCTTC.

CDR3 in DNA: TGCGCCAGCAGCCAAACCCTCCGACAGGGTGGCTATGGCTACACCTTC. Protein sequence: CASSQTLRQGGYGYTF. The chain employs TRBV4-1 and TRBJ1-2; 7 bases align to TRBD1. The CDR3 consists of 16 residues. The V gene end was trimmed by 2 bases and the J gene end by 4 bases; junction bases not matched to a gene: 10. CDR1 is MGHRA, CDR2 YSYEKL, per germline.

This clone was detected many times. Here the CDR3 reads CASGTTGNNEQFF. CDR3 nucleotide sequence: TGCGCCAGCGGAACGACAGGGAACAATGAGCAGTTCTTC. V gene TRBV5-1 combines with J gene TRBJ2-1, with 7 bases that match TRBD1. Per germline, CDR1 SGHRS and CDR2 YFSETQ. J was trimmed by 5 bases and V by 7 bases; bases with no gene match: 6. The CDR3 spans 13 residues. The full variable domain, completed using reference TRBV5-1 and TRBJ2-1, is KAGVTQTPRYLIKTRGQQVTLSCSPISGHRSVSWYQQTPGQGLQFLFEYFSETQRNKGNFPGRFSGRQFSNSRSEMNVSTLELGDSALYLCASGTTGNNEQFFGPGTRLTVL.

This sequence joins TRBV19 and TRBJ1-2; TRBD1 might be the D (5 bases). Germline-derived CDR1 and CDR2 are LNHDA and SQIVND (reference sequence). There are 14 residues in the CDR3. V dropped 3 bases and J dropped 2 bases, with 10 bases sitting between them. The CDR3 region is CASSIQGGNYGYTF. The CDR3 region has the DNA TGTGCCAGTAGTATCCAGGGAGGCAACTATGGCTACACCTTC. The full variable domain, in which reference TRBV19 and TRBJ1-2 provide the parts outside the CDR3, is DGGITQSPKYLFRKEGQNVTLSCEQNLNHDAMYWYRQDPGQGLRLIYYSQIVNDFQKGDIAEGYSVSREKKESFPLTVTSAQKNPTAFYLCASSIQGGNYGYTFGSGTRLTVV.

This clone came up a few times. The rearrangement links TRBV7-9 to TRBJ1-1; D may be TRBD1 (6 bases). CDR3 size: 13 residues. Looked up from germline, CDR1 is SEHNR and CDR2 is FQNEAQ (reference sequence). Trimming took 5 bases from V and 8 from J, leaving 15 bases between them. This CDR3 reads CASSQQGAQEAFF. CDR3 nucleotide sequence: TGTGCCAGCAGCCAACAGGGTGCTCAAGAAGCTTTCTTT.

This clone has a handful of counts. The genes are TRBV7-2 and TRBJ1-4; TRBD1 matches at 10 bases. CDR1 and CDR2 from the germline V gene are SGHTA and FQGNSA. The V and J ends lost 1 base and 2 bases, in that order; junction bases with no gene match: 1. This CDR3 comprises 16 residues. CDR3 DNA sequence: TGTGCCAGCAGCTTAGGGGGACAGGGGACTAATGAAAAACTGTTTTTT. Residues: CASSLGGQGTNEKLFF.

The J gene is TRBJ2-5, the V gene TRBV5-4, with D hard to call. From germline, CDR1 is SGHNT and CDR2 YYREEE (reference sequence). Trimming cost V 0 bases and J 2 bases, with 5 bases left between them. The length of the CDR3 is 13 residues. In nucleotides, the CDR3 is TGTGCCAGCAGCTTGGTCCAGCAAGAGACCCAGTACTTC. It codes for CASSLVQQETQYF.

The chain carries TRBV4-1 and TRBJ2-1; 7 nucleotides match TRBD2. The CDR3 covers 14 residues. Germline assignment: CDR1 MGHRA and CDR2 YSYEKL. The V segment lost 4 bases and the J segment 8 bases; nucleotides outside the gene matches: 8. CDR3 sequence: CASSLDATSDEQFF. The CDR3 DNA reads TGCGCCAGCAGCCTCGATGCTACTAGCGATGAGCAGTTCTTC.

This clone was detected only a few times. This chain uses TRBV19 with TRBJ1-1; TRBD1 is a possible D gene (6 bases). V was clipped by 5 bases and J by 0 bases, with 10 bases between them. The length of the CDR3 is 14 residues. Germline V gives CDR1 LNHDA, CDR2 SQIVND (reference sequence). The CDR3 protein is CASSRGDMNTEAFF. CDR3 bases: TGTGCCAGTAGTCGAGGGGACATGAACACTGAAGCTTTCTTT.

This clone was observed a single time. The J gene is TRBJ1-2, the V gene TRBV19; D gene unclear. The CDR3 spans 14 residues. The germline V and J ends were trimmed by 1 base and 2 bases, with 8 bases remaining between them. Germline V gene lookup returns CDR1 LNHDA and CDR2 SQIVND (reference sequence). DNA of the CDR3: TGTGCCAGTAGTATAGGGTCCGGGAACTATGGCTACACCTTC. It translates to CASSIGSGNYGYTF.

The J gene is TRBJ1-5, the V gene TRBV7-9, with unresolved D. V lost 0 bases and J lost 0, with 9 bases in between. The CDR3 loop spans 16 amino acids. Germline values: CDR1 SEHNR, CDR2 FQNEAQ (reference sequence). The CDR3 is CASSLARVDSNQPQHF. The CDR3 coding sequence is TGTGCCAGCAGCTTAGCGCGGGTAGATAGCAATCAGCCCCAGCATTTT. The whole variable domain, remainder taken from reference TRBV7-9 and TRBJ1-5, is DTGVSQNPRHKITKRGQNVTFRCDPISEHNRLYWYRQTLGQGPEFLTYFQNEAQLEKSRLLSDRFSAERPKGSFSTLEIQRTEQGDSAMYLCASSLARVDSNQPQHFGDGTRLSIL.

J is TRBJ2-1 and V is TRBV5-1, with 9 nucleotides matching TRBD2. Trimming took 1 base from V and 9 from J; bases not matched to a gene: 5. The CDR3 extends over 14 amino acids. Germline CDR1 and CDR2: SGHRS and YFSETQ. This chain's CDR3 is CASSLWREGGEQFF. CDR3 sequence (DNA): TGCGCCAGCAGCTTGTGGCGGGAGGGGGGTGAGCAGTTCTTC.

The rearrangement joins TRBV7-2 to TRBJ2-3; weak D call: TRBD2 (7 bases). Trimming stripped 1 base from V and 3 bases from J, with 11 bases between. Germline lookup yields CDR1 SGHTA and CDR2 FQGNSA. The CDR3 runs to 15 residues. This CDR3 is CASSLGGRGTDTQYF. CDR3 in DNA: TGTGCCAGCAGCTTAGGGGGGAGGGGGACAGATACGCAGTATTTT. Full variable domain (remainder filled in from reference TRBV7-2 and TRBJ2-3): GAGVSQSPSNKVTEKGKDVELRCDPISGHTALYWYRQSLGQGLEFLIYFQGNSAPDKSGLPSDRFSAERTGGSVSTLTIQRTQQEDSAVYLCASSLGGRGTDTQYFGPGTRLTVL.

The CDR3 coding sequence is TGTGCCAGCAGTCAAGGCGGGGGGGGTCAGCCCCAGCATTTT. This gives the protein CASSQGGGGQPQHF. The chain links TRBV28 to TRBJ1-5; D possibly corresponds to TRBD1 (5 bases). The germline V and J ends were trimmed by 5 bases and 6 bases, with 14 bases remaining between them. Germline V gene lookup returns CDR1 MDHEN and CDR2 SYDVKM. The CDR3 loop spans 14 amino acids. Filled out from reference TRBV28 and TRBJ1-5, the complete variable domain reads DVKVTQSSRYLVKRTGEKVFLECVQDMDHENMFWYRQDPGLGLRLIYFSYDVKMKEKGDIPEGYSVSREKKERFSLILESASTNQTSMYLCASSQGGGGQPQHFGDGTRLSIL.

Only a few counts were recorded for this clone. The J gene is TRBJ2-7, the V gene TRBV7-2, with TRBD1 matching 8 bases. Germline assignment: CDR1 SGHTA and CDR2 FQGNSA. CDR3 length: 12 residues. Losses at the gene ends were 4 bases for V and 9 bases for J; bases not matched to a gene: 5. The CDR3 region has the DNA TGTGCCAGCAGCTGGACAGGGCAGGCGCAGTACTTC. Encoded protein: CASSWTGQAQYF.

This clone was seen just once. The V and J genes are TRBV6-2 or TRBV6-3 and TRBJ1-1; no reliable D call. Germline CDR1 and CDR2: MNHEY and SVGEGT. Trimming pared 5 bases from V and 2 bases from J, leaving 3 bases between. CDR3 length equals 11 residues. This chain's CDR3 is CASSHNTEAFF. The CDR3, as DNA: TGTGCCAGCAGTCATAACACTGAAGCTTTCTTT.

This clone has more than one count but fewer than ten. The V gene is TRBV7-9, the J gene TRBJ2-7; D perhaps matches TRBD1 (6 bases). This CDR3 region has 17 residues. Germline V gene lookup returns CDR1 SEHNR and CDR2 FQNEAQ (reference sequence). Deletions cut 5 bases from V and 3 bases from J, with 23 bases between. The chain's CDR3 is CASSLYVATGSHYEQYF. CDR3 DNA: TGTGCCAGCAGCCTCTACGTAGCGACAGGTTCCCACTACGAGCAGTACTTC.

V usage is TRBV6-2 or TRBV6-3 and J usage is TRBJ2-3, with 10 bases aligning to TRBD2. The CDR3 has 15 amino acids. Trimming removed 0 bases from V and 8 bases from J; junction bases left unmatched: 5. Germline assignment: CDR1 MNHEY and CDR2 SVGEGT. In DNA form, the CDR3 reads TGTGCCAGCAGTTACTCCCTAGCGGGAGTGGGTACGCAGTATTTT. It codes for CASSYSLAGVGTQYF.

The chain uses TRBV19 and TRBJ1-3; a possible D gene is TRBD1 (5 bases). V gave up 4 bases and J gave up 4 bases, with 8 bases separating them. The CDR3 contains 13 residues. Germline CDR1 and CDR2: LNHDA and SQIVND (reference sequence). CDR3 region: CASSSGDGNTIYF. In DNA form, the CDR3 reads TGTGCCAGTAGTAGCGGGGACGGAAACACCATATATTTT.